This T cell receptor (beta chain) was identified during a study of CD8+ T cells in alopecia areata. The V end lost 3 bases, the J end lost 0 bases, and 19 bases lay between the germline ends. The CDR3 extends over 18 amino acids. Germline V CDR1 and CDR2: SGDLS, YYNGEE. After isolation, RNA underwent reverse transcription to generate cDNA as the sequencing template. Generated by immunoSEQ multiplex PCR, the TCRdb table keeps only in-frame clones and is missing some. The sample lists roughly 120,000 clones, more than 40% seen once, with 0.45% to 0.5% in the top ten. Treatment defined: oral pan-JAK inhibitor, 5-10 mg twice daily. As part of sample collection, lesional scalp punch biopsies and peripheral blood were taken from alopecia areata patients. Study results and limitations: Lesional tissue from the scalp (especially in alopecia totalis/universalis) showed higher clonality than normal scalp. Patients displayed less clarity in TCR sharing than mice, a finding possibly related to HLA. Tofacitinib yielded significantly lower scalp clonality and fewer expanded CD8+ clones among the top 100.

Details on this clone: Its antigen is currently unknown.

The rearrangement links TRBV9 to TRBJ2-1, with D tentatively TRBD2 (6 bases). This specimen was CD4+ T cells sorted from blood, taken at week 4, from a patient treated with tofacitinib. The clonotype originates from a human donor with alopecia areata. Here the CDR3 reads CASSAGGMVGGSYNEQFF. CDR3 nucleotide sequence: TGTGCCAGCAGCGCCGGAGGCATGGTGGGAGGCTCCTACAATGAGCAGTTCTTC.